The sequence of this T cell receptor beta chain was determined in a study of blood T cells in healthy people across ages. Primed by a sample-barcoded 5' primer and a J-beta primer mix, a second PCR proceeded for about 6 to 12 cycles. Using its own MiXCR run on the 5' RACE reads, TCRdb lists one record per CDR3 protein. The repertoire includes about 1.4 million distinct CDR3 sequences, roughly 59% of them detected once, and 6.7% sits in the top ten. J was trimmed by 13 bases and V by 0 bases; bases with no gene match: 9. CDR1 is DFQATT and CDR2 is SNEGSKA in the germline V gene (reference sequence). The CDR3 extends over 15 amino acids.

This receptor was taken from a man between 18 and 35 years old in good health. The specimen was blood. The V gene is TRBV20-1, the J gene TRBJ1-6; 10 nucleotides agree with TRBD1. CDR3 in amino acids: CSARDARQGASPLHF. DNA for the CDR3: TGCAGTGCTAGAGATGCGAGACAGGGGGCTTCTCCCCTCCACTTT.